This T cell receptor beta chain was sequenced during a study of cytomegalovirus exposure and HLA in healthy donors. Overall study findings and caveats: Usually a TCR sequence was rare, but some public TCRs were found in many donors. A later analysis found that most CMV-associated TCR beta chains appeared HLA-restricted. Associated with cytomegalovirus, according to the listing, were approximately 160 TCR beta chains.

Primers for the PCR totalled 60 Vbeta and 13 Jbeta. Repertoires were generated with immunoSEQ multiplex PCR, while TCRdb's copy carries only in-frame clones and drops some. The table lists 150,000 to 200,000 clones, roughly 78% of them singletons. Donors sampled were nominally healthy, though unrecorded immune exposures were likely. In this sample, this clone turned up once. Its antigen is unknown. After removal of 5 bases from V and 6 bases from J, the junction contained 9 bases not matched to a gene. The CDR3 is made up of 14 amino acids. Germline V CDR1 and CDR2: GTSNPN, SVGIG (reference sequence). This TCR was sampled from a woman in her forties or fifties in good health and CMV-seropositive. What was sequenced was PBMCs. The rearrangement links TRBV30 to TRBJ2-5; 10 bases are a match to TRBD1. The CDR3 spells CAWWAGTGVKTQYF. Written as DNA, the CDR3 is TGTGCCTGGTGGGCCGGGACAGGGGTGAAGACCCAGTACTTC.